These 20 T cell receptor beta chains came from one sample sequenced in a study of CD8+CD57+ T cells in acquired aplastic anemia. CD8+CD57+ cell expansion had been shown by flow cytometry in patients chosen for sequencing. Template material for TCR beta VDJ and CDR3 profiling consisted of genomic DNA. TCRdb analysed the reads with MiXCR anew, one entry per CDR3 protein. The sample includes fewer than 250,000 distinct CDR3 sequences, about half of them seen just once. The specimen was sorted CD4+, CD8+, or CD8+CD57+ T cells (not recorded which) from PBMCs. All receptors derive from a human donor with aplastic anemia.

This clonotype showed up many times. This chain connects TRBV28 to TRBJ2-7; 8 bases fit TRBD1. Trimming at V came to 3 bases and at J to 3 bases, leaving 4 bases not matched to a gene. CDR3 length: 14 residues. Germline assignment: CDR1 MDHEN and CDR2 SYDVKM. CDR3: CASSLGQEIYEQYF. DNA for the CDR3: TGTGCCAGCAGTTTGGGACAGGAGATCTACGAGCAGTACTTC.

The chain employs TRBV20-1 and TRBJ1-5; 9 bases match TRBD1. Unmatched junction bases numbered 4, after V lost 0 bases and J lost 7 bases. The CDR3 runs 14 residues. CDR1 is DFQATT and CDR2 is SNEGSKA in the germline V gene (reference sequence). The CDR3 DNA follows: TGCAGTGCTAGAGAAGGGACAGGGAGACAGCCCCAGCATTTT. It specifies CSAREGTGRQPQHF.

The chain recombines TRBV10-2 with TRBJ2-7; D is ambiguous. CDR1 WSHSY and CDR2 SAAADI come from the germline V gene. This CDR3 comprises 14 residues. Trimming shortened V by 6 bases and J by 1 base, and 13 bases separated the two germline ends. The CDR3 here is CASSLGPVSYEQYF. CDR3 DNA: TGCGCCAGCAGCTTGGGTCCAGTTTCCTACGAGCAGTACTTC.

This clonotype was seen only once. V and J are TRBV2 and TRBJ2-7; 7 positions agree with TRBD2. J gave up 6 bases and V 8 bases, and 4 bases lay outside the gene matches. From germline, CDR1 is SNHLY and CDR2 FYNNEI. The CDR3 spans 11 residues. The CDR3: CASWGGTEQYF. CDR3 nucleotide sequence: TGTGCCAGCTGGGGGGGGACCGAGCAGTACTTC.

This clonotype was observed at least ten times. The chain is built from TRBV10-3 and TRBJ2-1, with 8 bases aligning to TRBD1. CDR1 and CDR2 from the germline V gene are ENHRY and SYGVKD. The length of the CDR3 is 16 residues. Losses at the gene ends were 7 bases for V and 9 bases for J; bases not matched to a gene: 17. This CDR3 is CAITPADRVVGSEQFF. CDR3 coding DNA: TGTGCCATCACTCCTGCGGACAGGGTAGTCGGGAGTGAGCAGTTCTTC.

The rearrangement uses TRBV28 and TRBJ2-7, with TRBD1 matching 7 bases. V shed 4 bases, J shed 5 bases, and the junction held 14 bases outside the gene matches. Germline CDR1 and CDR2: MDHEN and SYDVKM. This CDR3 comprises 16 residues. The CDR3 nucleotides read TGTGCCAGCAGTTCCCCCGGACAGGCCAAGCGCCACGAGCAGTACTTC. Its translation is CASSSPGQAKRHEQYF.

Ten or more counts support this clonotype. The chain links TRBV11-2 to TRBJ2-5; D is unresolved. Trimming shortened V by 0 bases and J by 8 bases, and 7 bases separated the two germline ends. From germline, CDR1 is SGHAT and CDR2 FQNNGV. The CDR3 is made up of 12 amino acids. The CDR3 sequence is CASSLDRSTQYF. The CDR3 nucleotides read TGTGCCAGCAGCTTAGATCGGAGTACCCAGTACTTC.

The gene calls are TRBV7-2 and TRBJ2-3; 7 bases align to TRBD1. CDR3 size: 13 residues. The germline CDR1 and CDR2 sequences are SGHTA and FQGNSA. Trimming removed 5 bases from V and 8 bases from J; junction bases left unmatched: 7. CDR3 residues: CASSPNRGRTQYF. CDR3 sequence (DNA): TGTGCCAGCAGCCCCAACAGGGGTCGTACGCAGTATTTT. The full variable domain, in which reference TRBV7-2 and TRBJ2-3 provide the parts outside the CDR3, is GAGVSQSPSNKVTEKGKDVELRCDPISGHTALYWYRQSLGQGLEFLIYFQGNSAPDKSGLPSDRFSAERTGGSVSTLTIQRTQQEDSAVYLCASSPNRGRTQYFGPGTRLTVL.

This clonotype was counted many times. The rearrangement joins TRBV29-1 to TRBJ1-4, with D maybe TRBD1 (6 bases). The CDR3 is made up of 15 amino acids. Trimming removed 4 bases at V and 3 bases at J, with 15 bases between. In germline, CDR1 is SQVTM, CDR2 ANQGSEA. The CDR3: CSVAQQGAANEKLFF. DNA for the CDR3: TGCAGCGTTGCCCAACAGGGAGCGGCTAATGAAAAACTGTTTTTT.

This clonotype was picked up many times. Germline and junction disagree at one end, which may indicate a read error. The V and J genes are TRBV2 and TRBJ2-5; the D gene could be TRBD1 or TRBD2 (5 bases each). This CDR3 spans 15 amino acids. Germline CDR1 and CDR2: SNHLY and FYNNEI. CDR3 bases: TGTGCCCGCAGCCTCAACCGGGACCCTGAAGAGACCCAGTACTTC. As protein: CARSLNRDPEETQYF.

The rearrangement links TRBV19 to TRBJ1-1; TRBD1 matches at 8 bases. Germline CDR1 LNHDA, CDR2 SQIVND (reference sequence). CDR3 length: 14 residues. V shed 5 bases, J shed 5 bases, and the junction held 7 bases outside the gene matches. The CDR3 bases are TGTGCCAGTAGTCAACAGGGGGTACCGACTGAAGCTTTCTTT. Translation gives CASSQQGVPTEAFF.

The chain has TRBV6-9 and TRBJ1-1; possible D gene TRBD1, 5 bases. This CDR3 region has 12 residues. Trimming shortened V by 3 bases and J by 10 bases, and 12 bases separated the two germline ends. The germline V gene has CDR1 MNHGY and CDR2 SVAAGI. The CDR3 sequence: CASSYSGVVAFF. The CDR3 bases are TGTGCCAGCAGTTACTCGGGGGTTGTAGCTTTCTTT.

The rearrangement joins TRBV20-1 to TRBJ2-3; D not certain. From germline, CDR1 is DFQATT and CDR2 SNEGSKA (reference sequence). CDR3 length: 11 residues. V lost 1 base and J 6 bases, leaving 5 bases between the germline ends. The chain's CDR3 is CSARAADTQYF. CDR3 DNA: TGCAGTGCTAGAGCTGCTGATACGCAGTATTTT.

This clonotype showed up many times. The chain recombines TRBV4-1 with TRBJ2-1; D unclear. The ends were cut back, 4 bases at V and 5 bases at J, with 12 bases in the middle. The CDR3 is made up of 14 amino acids. CDR1 and CDR2 (germline): MGHRA, YSYEKL. The CDR3 region has the DNA TGCGCCAGCAGCCTAGGACGAGGAAACAATGAGCAGTTCTTC. Encoded protein: CASSLGRGNNEQFF.

This clonotype came up many times. The V and J genes are TRBV5-4 and TRBJ2-2; weak D call: TRBD2 (7 bases). The CDR3 has 17 amino acids. Trimming took off 0 bases at V and 1 base at J, with 13 bases between the two ends. The germline CDR1 and CDR2 sequences are SGHNT and YYREEE (reference sequence). Here the CDR3 reads CASSLEGDYLNTGELFF. In DNA form, the CDR3 reads TGTGCCAGCAGCTTGGAGGGGGACTACCTGAACACCGGGGAGCTGTTTTTT.

This clonotype came up once. The chain uses TRBV4-2 and TRBJ2-7, with D perhaps TRBD2 (5 bases). Trimming took 0 bases from V and 6 from J, leaving 9 bases between them. The CDR3 is 13 residues long. Germline loops: CDR1 LGHNA, CDR2 YNFKEQ. The CDR3 DNA follows: TGTGCCAGCAGCCAAGAGGGCGGGCTCGAGCAGTACTTC. Its protein is CASSQEGGLEQYF.

This clonotype was detected only a few times. The chain couples TRBV7-9 to TRBJ1-6; 8 bases align to TRBD1. The CDR3 loop spans 15 amino acids. Germline V CDR1 and CDR2: SEHNR, FQNEAQ (reference sequence). V was clipped by 2 bases and J by 3 bases; unmatched bases: 0. The CDR3 DNA follows: TGTGCCAGCAGCTTAACAGGGGGCTATAATTCACCCCTCCACTTT. Its protein is CASSLTGGYNSPLHF.

There are a few counts of this clonotype. The chain combines TRBV29-1 with TRBJ1-1, with 8 bases aligning to TRBD1. From germline, CDR1 is SQVTM and CDR2 ANQGSEA. The CDR3 spans 13 residues. V dropped 7 bases and J dropped 1; count of bases not matched to a gene: 5. The CDR3 is CSDQGAGNTEAFF. DNA for the CDR3: TGCAGCGACCAGGGGGCTGGGAACACTGAAGCTTTCTTT.

This clonotype has more than one count but fewer than ten. This chain joins TRBV6-2 or TRBV6-3 and TRBJ1-1; 9 nucleotides match TRBD1. This CDR3 is built from 15 residues. With 8 bases clipped from V and 5 bases from J, the junction kept 12 bases outside the gene matches. Germline-derived CDR1 and CDR2 are MNHEY and SVGEGT. The CDR3 sequence is CASGELGQGWTEAFF. The DNA of the CDR3 is TGTGCCAGCGGTGAACTGGGACAGGGCTGGACTGAAGCTTTCTTT.

In regard to this clonotype: Without the conserved terminal phenylalanine or tryptophan, this CDR3 likely stems from a read error. Because the CDR3's place on the DNA is in doubt, the DNA is left out and the CDR3 is given as listed by TCRdb. The rearrangement links TRBV19 to TRBJ1-3. Germline CDR1 LNHDA, CDR2 SQIVND (reference sequence). The CDR3 is 11 residues long, counting both termini. This chain's CDR3 is CASSNFDGRDT.